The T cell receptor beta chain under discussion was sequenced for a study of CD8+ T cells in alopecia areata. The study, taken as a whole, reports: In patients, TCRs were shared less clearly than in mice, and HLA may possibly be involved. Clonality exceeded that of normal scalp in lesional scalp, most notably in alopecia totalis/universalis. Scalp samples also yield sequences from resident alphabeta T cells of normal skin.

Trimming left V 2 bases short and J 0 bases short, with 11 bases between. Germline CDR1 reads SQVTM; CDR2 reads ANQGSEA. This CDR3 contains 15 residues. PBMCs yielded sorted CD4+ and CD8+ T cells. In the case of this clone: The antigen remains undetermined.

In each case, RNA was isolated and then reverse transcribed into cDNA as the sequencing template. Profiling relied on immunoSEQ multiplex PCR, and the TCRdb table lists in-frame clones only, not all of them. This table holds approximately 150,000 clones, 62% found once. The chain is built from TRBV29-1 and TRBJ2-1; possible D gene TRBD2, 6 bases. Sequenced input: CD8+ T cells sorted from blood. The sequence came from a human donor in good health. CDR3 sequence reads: CSVEYTGGSYNEQFF. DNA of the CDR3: TGCAGCGTTGAATACACCGGGGGCTCCTACAATGAGCAGTTCTTC.